The rows below give T cell receptor beta chains drawn from one sample of a study of blood T cells in healthy people across ages. One entry per CDR3 protein results from TCRdb running MiXCR on the 5' RACE reads. In the table there are almost 800,000 distinct CDR3 sequences, 58% of which are singletons. Sequencing was carried out using blood. These receptors were taken from a man aged 30 to 45 in good health. The CDR3 runs from the conserved cysteine through the conserved F or W. D genes are given only for firm matches. Expanded clones are given a class, and other clones once, few, many or no size at all.

size: few; V: TRBV2; J: TRBJ2-1; D: NA; CDR3: CASSEGLYNEQFF; DNA: TGTGCCAGCAGTGAGGGGCTTTACAATGAGCAGTTCTTC
size: NA; V: TRBV5-1; J: TRBJ2-5; D: TRBD2; CDR3: CASSLVLAEETQYF; DNA: TGCGCCAGCAGCTTGGTCCTAGCGGAAGAGACCCAGTACTTC
size: NA; V: TRBV24-1; J: TRBJ2-3; D: NA; CDR3: CATSDSPDWKGYTDTQYF; DNA: TGTGCCACCAGTGATTCTCCGGACTGGAAGGGCTACACAGATACGCAGTATTTT
size: few; V: TRBV7-2; J: TRBJ2-7; D: TRBD2; CDR3: CASSLDSGTQNEQYF; DNA: TGTGCCAGCAGCTTAGACAGCGGGACCCAGAACGAGCAGTACTTC
size: NA; V: TRBV10-1; J: TRBJ1-2; D: NA; CDR3: CASSESGDEDGYTF; DNA: TGCGCCAGCAGTGAGTCGGGGGATGAGGATGGCTACACCTTC
size: NA; V: TRBV28; J: TRBJ2-7; D: NA; CDR3: CASSDWGEFGEVIGEDYEQYF; DNA: TGTGCCAGCAGCGACTGGGGGGAATTCGGGGAGGTGATTGGGGAGGACTACGAGCAGTACTTC
size: NA; V: TRBV10-3; J: TRBJ2-3; D: TRBD1; CDR3: CAIRLTGEADTQYF; DNA: TGTGCCATCAGGTTGACAGGGGAGGCAGATACGCAGTATTTT
size: few; V: TRBV20-1; J: TRBJ2-1; D: NA; CDR3: CSARENSGYNEQFF; DNA: TGCAGTGCTAGAGAAAACAGTGGGTACAATGAGCAGTTCTTC
size: few; V: TRBV28; J: TRBJ2-1; D: NA; CDR3: CASSASPGLGSSYNEQFF; DNA: TGTGCCAGCAGTGCCTCCCCAGGGCTAGGAAGCTCCTACAATGAGCAGTTCTTC
size: NA; V: TRBV2; J: TRBJ2-7; D: TRBD1; CDR3: CASSDPDRAYEQYF; DNA: TGTGCCAGCAGTGACCCGGACAGGGCCTACGAGCAGTACTTC
size: NA; V: TRBV20-1; J: TRBJ2-3; D: TRBD2; CDR3: CSATGGTLTDTQYF; DNA: TGCAGTGCTACGGGGGGGACCCTCACAGATACGCAGTATTTT
size: NA; V: TRBV7-2; J: TRBJ2-1; D: TRBD1; CDR3: CASSSGTGGLYNEQFF; DNA: TGTGCCAGCAGCTCCGGGACAGGGGGCTTGTACAATGAGCAGTTCTTC
size: NA; V: TRBV28; J: TRBJ2-5; D: TRBD1; CDR3: CASNPRGTGGETQYF; DNA: TGTGCCAGCAACCCTCGTGGGACAGGTGGCGAGACCCAGTACTTC
size: NA; V: TRBV7-8; J: TRBJ2-4; D: NA; CDR3: CASSLGEGKNIQYF; DNA: TGTGCCAGCAGCTTAGGCGAAGGAAAAAACATTCAGTACTTC
size: NA; V: TRBV4-2; J: TRBJ2-3; D: NA; CDR3: CAGSQEVRDRTQYF; DNA: TGTGCCGGCAGCCAAGAGGTACGAGATAGAACGCAGTATTTT
size: NA; V: TRBV6-6; J: TRBJ1-2; D: NA; CDR3: CASSQEGGRGYTF; DNA: TGTGCCAGCAGCCAGGAAGGGGGAAGGGGCTACACCTTC
size: few; V: TRBV12-3/TRBV12-4; J: TRBJ2-7; D: TRBD1; CDR3: CASSTGDYEQYF; DNA: TGTGCCAGCAGTACAGGGGACTACGAGCAGTACTTC
size: NA; V: TRBV10-3; J: TRBJ1-5; D: TRBD1; CDR3: CAIITGGQPQHF; DNA: TGTGCCATCATAACAGGGGGACAGCCCCAGCATTTT
size: once; V: TRBV19; J: TRBJ2-6; D: NA; CDR3: CASMPSWGANVLTF; DNA: TGTGCCAGTATGCCGTCGTGGGGGGCCAACGTCCTGACTTTC
size: NA; V: TRBV7-3; J: TRBJ2-3; D: NA; CDR3: CASSSWADTQYF; DNA: TGTGCCAGCAGCTCCTGGGCGGATACGCAGTATTTT
size: NA; V: TRBV7-2; J: TRBJ2-3; D: NA; CDR3: CASTRGGRTDTQYF; DNA: TGTGCCAGCACTAGGGGGGGCCGCACAGATACGCAGTATTTT
size: NA; V: TRBV20-1; J: TRBJ2-7; D: TRBD2; CDR3: CSAPPGLAGVYYEQYF; DNA: TGCAGTGCTCCCCCGGGACTAGCGGGGGTCTACTACGAGCAGTACTTC
size: NA; V: TRBV7-2; J: TRBJ2-1; D: NA; CDR3: CASSKEFESQQFF; DNA: TGTGCCAGCAGCAAGGAGTTCGAGAGTCAGCAGTTCTTC
size: NA; V: TRBV20-1; J: TRBJ2-5; D: NA; CDR3: CSAPPGGGYQETQYF; DNA: TGCAGTGCCCCCCCCGGCGGCGGCTACCAAGAGACCCAGTACTTC
size: few; V: TRBV6-1; J: TRBJ2-1; D: TRBD2; CDR3: CASSDPSGPFNEQFF; DNA: TGTGCCAGCAGTGACCCTAGCGGGCCCTTCAATGAGCAGTTCTTC
size: NA; V: TRBV11-2; J: TRBJ2-1; D: TRBD2; CDR3: CASSSPRASGVSSYNEQFF; DNA: TGTGCCAGCAGCTCCCCGCGGGCTAGCGGGGTCAGCTCCTACAATGAGCAGTTCTTC
size: few; V: TRBV5-8; J: TRBJ2-6; D: NA; CDR3: CASSRTPGANVLTF; DNA: TGTGCCAGCAGTCGGACCCCCGGGGCCAACGTCCTGACTTTC
size: NA; V: TRBV11-3; J: TRBJ2-7; D: NA; CDR3: CASSPKKGYEQYF; DNA: TGTGCCAGCAGCCCAAAGAAAGGCTACGAGCAGTACTTC
size: NA; V: TRBV7-2; J: TRBJ2-5; D: TRBD2; CDR3: CASSLSTSGGQETQYF; DNA: TGTGCCAGCAGCTTATCGACTAGCGGGGGGCAAGAGACCCAGTACTTC
size: NA; V: TRBV4-3; J: TRBJ2-7; D: NA; CDR3: CASSQGRDIYEQYF; DNA: TGCGCCAGCAGCCAGGGGAGGGACATCTACGAGCAGTACTTC
size: NA; V: TRBV20-1; J: TRBJ2-3; D: TRBD2; CDR3: CSARGERGSTDTQYF; DNA: TGCAGTGCTAGGGGAGAGCGGGGCAGCACAGATACGCAGTATTTT
size: NA; V: TRBV4-2; J: TRBJ1-4; D: TRBD1; CDR3: CASSQERTGGGLFF; DNA: TGTGCCAGCAGCCAAGAGAGGACAGGCGGTGGACTGTTTTTT
size: NA; V: TRBV9; J: TRBJ2-1; D: NA; CDR3: CASSVVSGNEQFF; DNA: TGTGCCAGCAGCGTAGTCTCCGGCAATGAGCAGTTCTTC
size: NA; V: TRBV29-1; J: TRBJ2-3; D: NA; CDR3: CSVERVATDTQYF; DNA: TGCAGCGTTGAGAGGGTCGCCACAGATACGCAGTATTTT
size: NA; V: TRBV6-5; J: TRBJ2-1; D: TRBD2; CDR3: CASSFLAEGHNEQFF; DNA: TGTGCCAGCAGTTTCCTAGCGGAGGGGCACAATGAGCAGTTCTTC
size: few; V: TRBV29-1; J: TRBJ2-1; D: TRBD2; CDR3: CSTGGGTSWGYNEQFF; DNA: TGCAGCACTGGGGGGGGTACCTCCTGGGGGTACAATGAGCAGTTCTTC
size: NA; V: TRBV5-1; J: TRBJ2-3; D: TRBD1; CDR3: CASSKGTEQGTQYF; DNA: TGCGCCAGCAGCAAGGGGACAGAGCAAGGTACGCAGTATTTT
size: NA; V: TRBV7-2; J: TRBJ2-7; D: TRBD1; CDR3: CASSPRTGGVQYF; DNA: TGTGCCAGCAGCCCTAGGACAGGGGGCGTCCAGTACTTC
size: many; V: TRBV28; J: TRBJ2-1; D: NA; CDR3: CAGSWGKNEQFF; DNA: TGTGCCGGATCTTGGGGGAAGAATGAGCAGTTCTTC
size: few; V: TRBV11-2; J: TRBJ2-6; D: TRBD2; CDR3: CASSPPLAGGPNLGSPGSNVLTF; DNA: TGTGCCAGCAGCCCACCCTTAGCGGGGGGGCCGAACCTCGGCTCTCCCGGGTCCAACGTCCTGACTTTC
size: NA; V: TRBV20-1; J: TRBJ1-1; D: NA; CDR3: CSASPGLSQRRGTEAFF; DNA: TGCAGTGCTAGTCCGGGGTTATCCCAGAGAAGAGGCACTGAAGCTTTCTTT
size: NA; V: TRBV25-1; J: TRBJ2-5; D: TRBD2; CDR3: CASSGTSGIQETQYF; DNA: TGTGCCAGCAGTGGGACTAGCGGGATACAAGAGACCCAGTACTTC
size: few; V: TRBV5-1; J: TRBJ1-2; D: NA; CDR3: CASSFGSGEYGYTF; DNA: TGCGCCAGCAGCTTTGGCAGCGGGGAGTATGGCTACACCTTC
size: NA; V: TRBV20-1; J: TRBJ2-7; D: TRBD2; CDR3: CSGMTSGGPYEQYF; DNA: TGCAGTGGCATGACTAGCGGGGGGCCCTACGAGCAGTACTTC